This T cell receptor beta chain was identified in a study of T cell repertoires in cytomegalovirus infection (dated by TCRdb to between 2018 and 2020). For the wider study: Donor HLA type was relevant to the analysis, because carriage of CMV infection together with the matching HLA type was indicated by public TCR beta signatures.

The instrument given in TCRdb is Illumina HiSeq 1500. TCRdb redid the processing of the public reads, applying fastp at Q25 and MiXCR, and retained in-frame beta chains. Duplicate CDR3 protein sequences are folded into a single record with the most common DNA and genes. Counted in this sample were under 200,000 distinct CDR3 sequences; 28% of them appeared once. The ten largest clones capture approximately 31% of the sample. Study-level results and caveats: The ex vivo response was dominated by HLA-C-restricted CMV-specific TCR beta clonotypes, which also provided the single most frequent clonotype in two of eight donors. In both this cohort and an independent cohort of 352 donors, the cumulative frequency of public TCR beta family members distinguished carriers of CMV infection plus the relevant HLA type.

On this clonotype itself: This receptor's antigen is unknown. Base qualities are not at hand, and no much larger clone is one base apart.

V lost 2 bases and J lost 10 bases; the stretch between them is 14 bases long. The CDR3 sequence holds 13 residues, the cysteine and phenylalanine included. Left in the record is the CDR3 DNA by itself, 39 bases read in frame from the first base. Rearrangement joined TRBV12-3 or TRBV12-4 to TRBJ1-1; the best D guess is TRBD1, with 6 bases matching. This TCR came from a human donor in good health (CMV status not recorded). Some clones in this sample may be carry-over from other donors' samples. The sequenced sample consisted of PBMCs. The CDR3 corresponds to CASSLYRGALAFF. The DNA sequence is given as TGTGCCAGCAGTTTATACCGGGGGGCTCTAGCTTTCTTT.